The 8 T cell receptor beta chains listed next were all sequenced from one sample in a study of cytomegalovirus exposure and HLA in healthy donors. Primers: 60 Vbeta forward and 13 Jbeta reverse. The method was immunoSEQ multiplex PCR; TCRdb's version includes in-frame clones alone and lacks a portion of them. The data show roughly 150,000 clones, with more than 8% seen just once and 1.8% held by the top ten. The sample consisted of PBMCs. The receptors derive from a man aged 50 or older in good health and CMV-seronegative.

This clone was observed a handful of times. The genes are TRBV30 and TRBJ1-5; 9 positions agree with TRBD1. The CDR3 is made up of 16 amino acids. Germline values: CDR1 GTSNPN, CDR2 SVGIG (reference sequence). V lost 1 base and J lost 6; bases outside the gene matches: 10. This CDR3 is CAWSATGTGMGQPQHF. CDR3 coding DNA: TGTGCCTGGAGTGCGACCGGGACAGGGATGGGTCAGCCCCAGCATTTT.

This clone was seen a few times. The rearrangement uses TRBV6-4 and TRBJ2-2; D perhaps matches TRBD1 (6 bases). Trimming shortened V by 4 bases and J by 5 bases, and 14 bases separated the two germline ends. The CDR3 is made up of 15 amino acids. CDR1 MRHNA and CDR2 SNTAGT come from the germline V gene. In nucleotides, the CDR3 is TGTGCCAGCAGTGTAGCAGGGGCACAGACCGGGGAGCTGTTTTTT. Protein product: CASSVAGAQTGELFF.

This clone was observed a handful of times. The CDR3: CSVEPVSGTQGYTF. The CDR3 coding sequence is TGCAGCGTTGAACCTGTCTCCGGGACTCAGGGCTACACCTTC. The chain recombines TRBV29-1 with TRBJ1-2, with D possibly TRBD1 on 5 matching bases. In germline, CDR1 is SQVTM, CDR2 ANQGSEA. Trimming pared 2 bases from V and 8 bases from J, leaving 18 bases between. This CDR3 is built from 14 residues.

The rearrangement uses TRBV5-1 and TRBJ1-6; possible D gene TRBD1, 5 bases. Trimming left V 3 bases short and J 0 bases short, with 10 bases between. The CDR3 runs to 16 residues. The germline V gene encodes CDR1 SGHRS and CDR2 YFSETQ. For the CDR3, the DNA is TGCGCCAGCAGCTGGGGCCTCAACTCCTATAATTCACCCCTCCACTTT. As protein: CASSWGLNSYNSPLHF.

This clone turned up a few times. The chain combines TRBV28 with TRBJ1-5; TRBD1 agrees at 8 bases. Germline assignment: CDR1 MDHEN and CDR2 SYDVKM. CDR3 length: 17 residues. Trimming removed 4 bases from V and 0 bases from J; junction bases left unmatched: 8. CDR3 nucleotides: TGTGCCAGCAGTTCGGCCGGGACAGGCAATAGCAATCAGCCCCAGCATTTT. This sequence encodes CASSSAGTGNSNQPQHF.

The chain joins TRBV7-9 to TRBJ2-3; D may be TRBD1 (6 bases). The ends were cut back, 4 bases at V and 4 bases at J, with 9 bases in the middle. The germline gives CDR1 SEHNR, CDR2 FQNEAQ (reference sequence). The CDR3 contains 13 residues. CDR3 DNA sequence: TGTGCCAGCAGCTCAGGGGCGGCAGATACGCAGTATTTT. Its protein is CASSSGAADTQYF.

V and J are TRBV28 and TRBJ1-2, with D maybe TRBD1 (5 bases). CDR3 size: 14 residues. V was shortened by 2 bases and J by 8 bases, with 15 bases between the two germline ends. Germline lookup yields CDR1 MDHEN and CDR2 SYDVKM. CDR3 loop: CASSLIQGGSGYTF. The CDR3 DNA sequence: TGTGCCAGCAGTTTAATCCAGGGCGGAAGCGGCTACACCTTC.

This clone was picked up a small number of times. This chain links TRBV29-1 with TRBJ1-2; the D gene is possibly TRBD1 (6 bases). This CDR3 has 17 amino acids. Trimming pared 0 bases from V and 4 bases from J, leaving 21 bases between. Germline CDR1 and CDR2: SQVTM and ANQGSEA. CDR3 in amino acids: CSVEDYPQGRGSYGYTF. CDR3 DNA sequence: TGCAGCGTTGAAGATTACCCGCAGGGGCGGGGGAGCTATGGCTACACCTTC.